A single T cell receptor beta chain is shown here with its context. Its antigen is not identified. Samples were assayed with immunoSEQ v3.0 at survey level. TCRdb's table, derived via immunoSEQ multiplex PCR, lists solely in-frame clones and lacks some. The sample carries fewer than 35,000 clones, 75% to 85% recorded once. United States facilities provided treatment to all participants with HIV. This entry comes from a study of long-term antiretroviral therapy in people with HIV. Overall study context: There is a gap of about a decade between the earliest samples and the later 2015 immediate-ART recommendation. Notes on the study in general: At every time point, clones expanded before ART dominated the repertoire.

The CDR3 has 12 amino acids. Per germline, CDR1 WNHNN and CDR2 SYGVQD (reference sequence). Deletions cut 8 bases from V and 5 bases from J, with 10 bases between. This chain links TRBV10-1 with TRBJ1-5; D gene ambiguous. Sequences were derived from unsorted PBMCs, sampled around 3.3 years after starting antiretroviral therapy. The sequence was collected from a young man with HIV. CDR3 nucleotide sequence: TGCGCCAGCGGGATTGGGTATCAGCCCCAGCATTTT. Residues: CASGIGYQPQHF.